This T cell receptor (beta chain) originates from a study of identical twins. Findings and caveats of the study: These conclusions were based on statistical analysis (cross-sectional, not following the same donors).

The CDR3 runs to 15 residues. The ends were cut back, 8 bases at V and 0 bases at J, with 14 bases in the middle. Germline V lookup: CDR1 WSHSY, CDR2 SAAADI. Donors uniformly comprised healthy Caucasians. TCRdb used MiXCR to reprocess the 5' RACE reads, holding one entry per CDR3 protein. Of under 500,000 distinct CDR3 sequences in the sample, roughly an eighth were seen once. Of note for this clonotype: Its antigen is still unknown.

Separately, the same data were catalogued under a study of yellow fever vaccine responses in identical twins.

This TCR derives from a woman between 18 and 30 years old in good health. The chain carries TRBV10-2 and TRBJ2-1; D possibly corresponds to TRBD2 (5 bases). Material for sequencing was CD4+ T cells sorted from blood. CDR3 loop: CASYPTRTSYNEQFF. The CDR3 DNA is TGCGCCAGCTATCCTACTAGGACCTCCTACAATGAGCAGTTCTTC.